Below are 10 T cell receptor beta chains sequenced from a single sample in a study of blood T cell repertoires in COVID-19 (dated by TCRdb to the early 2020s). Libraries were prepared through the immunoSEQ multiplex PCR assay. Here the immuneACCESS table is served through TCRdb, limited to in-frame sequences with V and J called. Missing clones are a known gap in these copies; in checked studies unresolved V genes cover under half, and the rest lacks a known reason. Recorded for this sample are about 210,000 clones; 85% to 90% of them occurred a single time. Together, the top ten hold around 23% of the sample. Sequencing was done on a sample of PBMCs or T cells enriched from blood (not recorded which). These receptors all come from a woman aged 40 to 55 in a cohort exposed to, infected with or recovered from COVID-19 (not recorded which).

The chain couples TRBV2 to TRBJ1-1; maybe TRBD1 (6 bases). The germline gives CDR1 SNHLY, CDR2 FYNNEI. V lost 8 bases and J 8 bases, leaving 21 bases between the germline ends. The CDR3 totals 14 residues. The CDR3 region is CASLVGQRGVEAFF. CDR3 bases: TGTGCCAGCCTCGTTGGACAGAGAGGCGTAGAAGCTTTCTTT.

The CDR3 region is CASSFRERSGNTIYF. DNA for the CDR3: TGTGCCAGCAGCTTCAGGGAAAGGTCTGGAAACACCATATATTTT. The chain combines TRBV7-9 with TRBJ1-3; weak D call: TRBD1 (5 bases). CDR1 is SEHNR, CDR2 FQNEAQ, per germline (reference sequence). The CDR3 is made up of 15 amino acids. V dropped 3 bases and J dropped 1 base, with 10 bases sitting between them.

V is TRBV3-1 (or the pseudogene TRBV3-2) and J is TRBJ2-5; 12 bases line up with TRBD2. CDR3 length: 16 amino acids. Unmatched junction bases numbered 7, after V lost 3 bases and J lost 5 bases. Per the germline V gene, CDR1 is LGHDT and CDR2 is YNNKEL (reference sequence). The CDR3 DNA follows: TGTGCCAGCAGCCACGCTAGCGGGGGGGCCCGTGAGACCCAGTACTTC. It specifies CASSHASGGARETQYF.

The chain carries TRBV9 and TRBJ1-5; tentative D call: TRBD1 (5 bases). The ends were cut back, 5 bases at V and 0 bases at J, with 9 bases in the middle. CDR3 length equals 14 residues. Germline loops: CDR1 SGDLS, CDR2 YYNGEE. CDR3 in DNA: TGTGCCAGCAGTCATGACAGTAGCAATCAGCCCCAGCATTTT. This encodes CASSHDSSNQPQHF.

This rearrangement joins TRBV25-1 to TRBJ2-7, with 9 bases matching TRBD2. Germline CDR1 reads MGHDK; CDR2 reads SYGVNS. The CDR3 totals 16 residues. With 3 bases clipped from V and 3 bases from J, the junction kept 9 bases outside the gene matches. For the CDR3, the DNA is TGTGCCAGCAGTGATTCGGTTAGCGGGAGAGTCTACGAGCAGTACTTC. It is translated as CASSDSVSGRVYEQYF.

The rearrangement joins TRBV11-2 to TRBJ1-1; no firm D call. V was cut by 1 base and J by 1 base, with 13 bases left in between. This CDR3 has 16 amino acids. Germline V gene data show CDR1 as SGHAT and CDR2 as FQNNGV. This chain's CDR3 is CASSLVWREANTEAFF. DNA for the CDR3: TGTGCCAGCAGCTTAGTATGGCGGGAAGCGAACACTGAAGCTTTCTTT.

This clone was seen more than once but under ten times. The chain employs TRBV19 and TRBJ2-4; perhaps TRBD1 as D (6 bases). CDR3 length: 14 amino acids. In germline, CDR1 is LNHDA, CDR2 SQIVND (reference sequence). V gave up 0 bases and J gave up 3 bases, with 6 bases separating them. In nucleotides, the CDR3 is TGTGCCAGTAGTATAGAAGGGGGCAAAAACATTCAGTACTTC. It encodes CASSIEGGKNIQYF.

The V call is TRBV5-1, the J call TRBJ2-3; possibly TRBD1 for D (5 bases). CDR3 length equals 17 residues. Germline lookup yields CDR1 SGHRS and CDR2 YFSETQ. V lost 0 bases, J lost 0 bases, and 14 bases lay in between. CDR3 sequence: CASSLVVFGASTDTQYF. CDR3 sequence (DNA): TGCGCCAGCAGCTTGGTAGTTTTTGGGGCTAGCACAGATACGCAGTATTTT.

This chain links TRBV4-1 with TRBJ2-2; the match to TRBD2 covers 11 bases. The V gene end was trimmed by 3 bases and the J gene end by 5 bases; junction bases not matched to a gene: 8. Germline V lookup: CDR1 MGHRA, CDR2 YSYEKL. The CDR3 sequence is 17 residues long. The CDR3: CASSQAPSGRRTGELFF. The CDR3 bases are TGCGCCAGCAGCCAGGCCCCTAGCGGGAGGCGTACCGGGGAGCTGTTTTTT.

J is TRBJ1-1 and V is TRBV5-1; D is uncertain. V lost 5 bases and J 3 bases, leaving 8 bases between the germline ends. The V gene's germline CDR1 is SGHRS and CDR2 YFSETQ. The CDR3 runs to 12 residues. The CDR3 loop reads CASRFRDTEAFF. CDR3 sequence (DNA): TGCGCCAGCAGGTTTCGGGACACTGAAGCTTTCTTT.